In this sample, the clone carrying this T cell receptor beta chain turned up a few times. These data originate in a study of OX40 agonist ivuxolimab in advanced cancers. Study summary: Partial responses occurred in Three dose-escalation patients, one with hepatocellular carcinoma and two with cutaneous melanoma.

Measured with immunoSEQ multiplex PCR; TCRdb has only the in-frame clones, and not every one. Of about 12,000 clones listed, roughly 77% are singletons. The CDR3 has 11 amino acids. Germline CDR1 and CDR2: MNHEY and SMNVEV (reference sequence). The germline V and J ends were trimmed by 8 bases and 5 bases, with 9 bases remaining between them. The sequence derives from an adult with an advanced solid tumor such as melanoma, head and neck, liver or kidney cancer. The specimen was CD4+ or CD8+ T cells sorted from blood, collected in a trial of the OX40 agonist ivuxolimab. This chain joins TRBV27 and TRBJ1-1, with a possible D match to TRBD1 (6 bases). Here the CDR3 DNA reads TGTGCCAGCTTAGGGGGGACTGAAGCTTTCTTT. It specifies CASLGGTEAFF.